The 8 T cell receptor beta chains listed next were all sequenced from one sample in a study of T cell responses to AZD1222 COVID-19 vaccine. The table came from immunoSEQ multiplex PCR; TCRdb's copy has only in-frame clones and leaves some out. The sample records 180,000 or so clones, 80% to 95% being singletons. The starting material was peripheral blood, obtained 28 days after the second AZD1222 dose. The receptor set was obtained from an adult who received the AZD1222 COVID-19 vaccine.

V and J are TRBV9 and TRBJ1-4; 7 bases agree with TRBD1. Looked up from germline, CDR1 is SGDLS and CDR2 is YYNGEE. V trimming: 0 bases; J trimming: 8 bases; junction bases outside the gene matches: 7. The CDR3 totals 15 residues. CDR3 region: CASSVVGQESEKLFF. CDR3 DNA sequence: TGTGCCAGCAGCGTAGTTGGACAGGAGTCCGAAAAACTGTTTTTT.

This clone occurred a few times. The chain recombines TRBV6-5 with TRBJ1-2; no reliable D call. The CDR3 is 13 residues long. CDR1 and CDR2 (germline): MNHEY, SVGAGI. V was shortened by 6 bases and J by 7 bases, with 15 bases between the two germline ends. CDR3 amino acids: CASSPLSGSGYTF. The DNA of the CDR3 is TGTGCCAGCAGCCCCCTATCCGGTAGTGGCTACACCTTC.

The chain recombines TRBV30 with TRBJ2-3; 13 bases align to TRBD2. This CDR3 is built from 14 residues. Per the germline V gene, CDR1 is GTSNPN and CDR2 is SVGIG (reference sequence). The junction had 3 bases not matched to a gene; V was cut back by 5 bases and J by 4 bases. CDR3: CAWGLAGDADTQYF. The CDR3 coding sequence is TGTGCCTGGGGACTAGCGGGAGACGCAGATACGCAGTATTTT.

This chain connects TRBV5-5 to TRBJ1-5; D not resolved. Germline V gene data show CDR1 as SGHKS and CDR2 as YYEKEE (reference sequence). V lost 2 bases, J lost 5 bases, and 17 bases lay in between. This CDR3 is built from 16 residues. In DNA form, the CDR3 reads TGTGCCAGCAGCTTTTCGGGCAGCCAGATTGATCAGCCCCAGCATTTT. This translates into CASSFSGSQIDQPQHF.

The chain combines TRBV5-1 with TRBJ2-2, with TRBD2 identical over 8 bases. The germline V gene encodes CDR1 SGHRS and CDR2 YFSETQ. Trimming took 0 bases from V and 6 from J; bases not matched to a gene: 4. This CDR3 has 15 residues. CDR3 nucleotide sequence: TGCGCCAGCAGCTTGGCCGGGGGGGCATCCGGGGAGCTGTTTTTT. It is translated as CASSLAGGASGELFF.

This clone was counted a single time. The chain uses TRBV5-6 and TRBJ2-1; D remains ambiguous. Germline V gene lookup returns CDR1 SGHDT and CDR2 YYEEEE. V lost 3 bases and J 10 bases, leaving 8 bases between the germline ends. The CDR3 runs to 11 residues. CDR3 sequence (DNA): TGTGCCAGCAGCTCACTGTTGGAGCAGTTCTTC. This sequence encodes CASSSLLEQFF.

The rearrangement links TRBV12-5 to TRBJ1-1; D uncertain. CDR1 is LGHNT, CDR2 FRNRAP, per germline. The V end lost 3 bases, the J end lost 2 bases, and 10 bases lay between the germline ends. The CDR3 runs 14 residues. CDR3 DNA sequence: TGTGCTAGTGGTTTCGACACCATCAACACTGAAGCTTTCTTT. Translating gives CASGFDTINTEAFF. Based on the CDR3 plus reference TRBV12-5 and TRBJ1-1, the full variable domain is DARVTQTPRHKVTEMGQEVTMRCQPILGHNTVFWYRQTMMQGLELLAYFRNRAPLDDSGMPKDRFSAEMPDATLATLKIQPSEPRDSAVYFCASGFDTINTEAFFGQGTRLTVV.

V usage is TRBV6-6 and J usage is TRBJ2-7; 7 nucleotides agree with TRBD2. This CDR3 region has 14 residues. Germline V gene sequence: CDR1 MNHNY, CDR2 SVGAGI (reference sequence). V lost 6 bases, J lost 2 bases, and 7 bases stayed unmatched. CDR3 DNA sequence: TGTGCCAGCAGGCTTTCGGGAGGAACCTACGAGCAGTACTTC. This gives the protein CASRLSGGTYEQYF.